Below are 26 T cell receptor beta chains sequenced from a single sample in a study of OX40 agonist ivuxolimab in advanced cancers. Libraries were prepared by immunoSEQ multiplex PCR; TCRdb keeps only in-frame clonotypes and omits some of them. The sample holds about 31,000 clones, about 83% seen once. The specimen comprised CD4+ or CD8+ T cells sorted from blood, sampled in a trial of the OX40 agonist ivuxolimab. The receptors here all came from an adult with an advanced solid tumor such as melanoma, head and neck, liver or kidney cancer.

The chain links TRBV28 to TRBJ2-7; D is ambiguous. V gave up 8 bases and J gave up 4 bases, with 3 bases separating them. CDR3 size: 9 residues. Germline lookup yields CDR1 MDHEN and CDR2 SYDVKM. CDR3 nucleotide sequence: TGTGCCAGCGGTTACGAGCAGTACTTC. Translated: CASGYEQYF.

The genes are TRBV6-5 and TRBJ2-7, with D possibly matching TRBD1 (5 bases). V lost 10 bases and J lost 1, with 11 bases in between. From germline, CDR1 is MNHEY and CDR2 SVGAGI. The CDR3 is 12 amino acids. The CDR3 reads CATKGLSYEQYF. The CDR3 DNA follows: TGTGCCACCAAGGGGCTTTCCTACGAGCAGTACTTC.

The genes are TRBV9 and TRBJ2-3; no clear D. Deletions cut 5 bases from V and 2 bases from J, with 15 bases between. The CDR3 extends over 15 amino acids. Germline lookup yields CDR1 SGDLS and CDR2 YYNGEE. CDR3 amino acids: CASSYNWADTDTQYF. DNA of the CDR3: TGTGCCAGCAGTTACAACTGGGCGGACACAGATACGCAGTATTTT.

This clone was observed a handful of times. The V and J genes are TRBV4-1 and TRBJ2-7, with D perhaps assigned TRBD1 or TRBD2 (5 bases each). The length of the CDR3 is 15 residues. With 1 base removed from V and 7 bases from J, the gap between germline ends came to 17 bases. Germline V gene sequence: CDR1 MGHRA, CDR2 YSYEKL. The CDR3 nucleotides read TGCGCCAGCAGCCAAGTTACGGGACCCAGAGTAGAGCAGTACTTC. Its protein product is CASSQVTGPRVEQYF.

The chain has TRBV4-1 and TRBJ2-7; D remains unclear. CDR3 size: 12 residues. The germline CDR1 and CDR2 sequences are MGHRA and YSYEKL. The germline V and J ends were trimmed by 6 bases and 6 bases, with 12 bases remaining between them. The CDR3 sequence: CASSLGASEQYF. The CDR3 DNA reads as TGCGCCAGCAGTCTGGGTGCCTCCGAGCAGTACTTC.

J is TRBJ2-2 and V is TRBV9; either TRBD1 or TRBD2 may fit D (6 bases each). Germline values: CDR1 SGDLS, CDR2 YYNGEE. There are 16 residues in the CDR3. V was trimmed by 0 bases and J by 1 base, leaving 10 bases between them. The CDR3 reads CASSVEGGQNTGELFF. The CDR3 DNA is TGTGCCAGCAGCGTAGAGGGGGGACAGAACACCGGGGAGCTGTTTTTT.

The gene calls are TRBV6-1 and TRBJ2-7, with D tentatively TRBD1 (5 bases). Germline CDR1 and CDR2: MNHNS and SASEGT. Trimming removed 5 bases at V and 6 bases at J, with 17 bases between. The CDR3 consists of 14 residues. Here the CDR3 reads CASSPTEGNFEQYF. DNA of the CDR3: TGTGCCAGCAGTCCGACAGAAGGGAATTTCGAGCAGTACTTC.

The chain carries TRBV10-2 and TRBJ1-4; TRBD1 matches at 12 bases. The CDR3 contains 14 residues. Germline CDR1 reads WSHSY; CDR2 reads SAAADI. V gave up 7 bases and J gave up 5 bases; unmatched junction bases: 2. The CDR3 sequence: CASTGTGGNEKLFF. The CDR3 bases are TGCGCCAGCACCGGGACAGGGGGCAATGAAAAACTGTTTTTT.

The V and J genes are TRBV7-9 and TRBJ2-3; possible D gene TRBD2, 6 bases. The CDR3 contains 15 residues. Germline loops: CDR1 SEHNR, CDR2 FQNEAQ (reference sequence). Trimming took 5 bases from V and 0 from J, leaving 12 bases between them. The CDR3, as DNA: TGTGCCAGCAGCCCCGCGGGACTTAGCACAGATACGCAGTATTTT. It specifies CASSPAGLSTDTQYF. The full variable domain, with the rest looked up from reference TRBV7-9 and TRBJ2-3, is DTGVSQNPRHKITKRGQNVTFRCDPISEHNRLYWYRQTLGQGPEFLTYFQNEAQLEKSRLLSDRFSAERPKGSFSTLEIQRTEQGDSAMYLCASSPAGLSTDTQYFGPGTRLTVL.

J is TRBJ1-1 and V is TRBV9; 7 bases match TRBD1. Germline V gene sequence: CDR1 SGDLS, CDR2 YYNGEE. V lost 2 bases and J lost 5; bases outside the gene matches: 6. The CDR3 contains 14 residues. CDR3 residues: CASSVRGGITEAFF. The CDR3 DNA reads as TGTGCCAGCAGCGTCAGGGGGGGAATTACTGAAGCTTTCTTT.

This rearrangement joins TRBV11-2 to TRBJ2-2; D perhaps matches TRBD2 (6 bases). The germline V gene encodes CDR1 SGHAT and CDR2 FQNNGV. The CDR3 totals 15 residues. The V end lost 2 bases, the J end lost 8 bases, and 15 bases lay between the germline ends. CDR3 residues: CASSLYKAEGGELFF. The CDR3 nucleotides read TGTGCCAGCAGCTTATACAAGGCGGAGGGGGGGGAGCTGTTTTTT.

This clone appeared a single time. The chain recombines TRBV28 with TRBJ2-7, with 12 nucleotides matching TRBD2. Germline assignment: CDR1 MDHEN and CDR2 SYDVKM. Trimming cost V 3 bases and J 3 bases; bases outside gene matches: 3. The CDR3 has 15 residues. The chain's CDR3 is CASSLLAGGLYEQYF. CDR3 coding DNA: TGTGCCAGCAGTTTGCTAGCGGGAGGGCTCTACGAGCAGTACTTC. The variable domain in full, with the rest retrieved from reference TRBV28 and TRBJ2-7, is DVKVTQSSRYLVKRTGEKVFLECVQDMDHENMFWYRQDPGLGLRLIYFSYDVKMKEKGDIPEGYSVSREKKERFSLILESASTNQTSMYLCASSLLAGGLYEQYFGPGTRLTVT.

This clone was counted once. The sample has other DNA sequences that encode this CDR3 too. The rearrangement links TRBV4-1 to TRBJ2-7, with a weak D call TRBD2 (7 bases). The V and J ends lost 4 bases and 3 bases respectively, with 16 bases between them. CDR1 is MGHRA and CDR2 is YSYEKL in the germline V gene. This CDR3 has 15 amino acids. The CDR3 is CASSPEEGGYYEQYF. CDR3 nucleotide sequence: TGCGCCAGCAGCCCAGAGGAGGGGGGGTACTACGAGCAGTACTTC.

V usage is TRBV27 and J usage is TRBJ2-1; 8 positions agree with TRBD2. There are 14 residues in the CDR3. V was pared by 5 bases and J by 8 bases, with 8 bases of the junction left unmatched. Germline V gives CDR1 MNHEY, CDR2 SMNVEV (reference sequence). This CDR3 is CASSETGGPYEQFF. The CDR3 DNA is TGTGCCAGCAGTGAAACGGGAGGGCCGTATGAGCAGTTCTTC.

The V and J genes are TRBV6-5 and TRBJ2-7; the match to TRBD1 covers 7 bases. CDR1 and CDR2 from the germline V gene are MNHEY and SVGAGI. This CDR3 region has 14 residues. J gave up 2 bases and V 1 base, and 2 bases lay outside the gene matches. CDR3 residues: CASSYYQGAYEQYF. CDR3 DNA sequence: TGTGCCAGCAGTTACTATCAGGGGGCCTACGAGCAGTACTTC.

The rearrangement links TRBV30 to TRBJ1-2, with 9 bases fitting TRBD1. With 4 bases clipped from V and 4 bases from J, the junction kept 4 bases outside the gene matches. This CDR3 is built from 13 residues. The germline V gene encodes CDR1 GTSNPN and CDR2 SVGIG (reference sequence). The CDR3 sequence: CAWIGTGIYGYTF. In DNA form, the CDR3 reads TGTGCCTGGATTGGGACAGGGATCTATGGCTACACCTTC.

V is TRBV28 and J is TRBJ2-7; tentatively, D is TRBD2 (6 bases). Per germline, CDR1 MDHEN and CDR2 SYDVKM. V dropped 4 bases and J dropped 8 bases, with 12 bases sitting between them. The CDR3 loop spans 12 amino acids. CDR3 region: CASSWGEVKQYF. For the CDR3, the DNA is TGTGCCAGCAGTTGGGGGGAAGTGAAGCAGTACTTC.

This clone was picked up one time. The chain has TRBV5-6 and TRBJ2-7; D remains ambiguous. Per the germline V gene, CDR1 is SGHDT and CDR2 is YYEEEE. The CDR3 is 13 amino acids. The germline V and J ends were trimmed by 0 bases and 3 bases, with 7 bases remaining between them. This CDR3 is CASSLGALYEQYF. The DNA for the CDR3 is TGTGCCAGCAGCTTGGGGGCTCTCTACGAGCAGTACTTC.

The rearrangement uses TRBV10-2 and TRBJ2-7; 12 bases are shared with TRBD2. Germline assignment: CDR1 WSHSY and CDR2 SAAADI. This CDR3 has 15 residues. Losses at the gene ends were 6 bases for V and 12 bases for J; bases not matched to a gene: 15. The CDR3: CASRSLGLAGKVRYF. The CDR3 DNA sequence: TGCGCCAGCAGATCCCTTGGACTAGCGGGGAAGGTACGGTACTTC.

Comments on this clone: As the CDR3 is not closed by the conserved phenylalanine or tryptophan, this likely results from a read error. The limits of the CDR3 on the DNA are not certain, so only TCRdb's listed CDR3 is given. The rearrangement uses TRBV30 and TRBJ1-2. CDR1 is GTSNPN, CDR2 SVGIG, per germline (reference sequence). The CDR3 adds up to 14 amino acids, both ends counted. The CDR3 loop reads CAWFSLRYRKTYGY.

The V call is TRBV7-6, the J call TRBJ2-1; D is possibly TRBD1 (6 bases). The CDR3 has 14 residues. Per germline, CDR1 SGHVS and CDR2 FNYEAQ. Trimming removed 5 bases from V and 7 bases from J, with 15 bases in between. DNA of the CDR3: TGTGCCAGCAGCCAACGAGGACAGAGGAATGAGCAGTTCTTC. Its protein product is CASSQRGQRNEQFF.

Here the CDR3 reads CASRQGTDIISYEQYF. CDR3 sequence (DNA): TGTGCCAGTAGACAAGGTACGGATATCATCTCCTACGAGCAGTACTTC. The chain uses TRBV19 and TRBJ2-7; D call uncertain. CDR1 is LNHDA and CDR2 is SQIVND in the germline V gene (reference sequence). This CDR3 region has 16 residues. V lost 6 bases to trimming and J lost 0 bases, with 18 bases between them.

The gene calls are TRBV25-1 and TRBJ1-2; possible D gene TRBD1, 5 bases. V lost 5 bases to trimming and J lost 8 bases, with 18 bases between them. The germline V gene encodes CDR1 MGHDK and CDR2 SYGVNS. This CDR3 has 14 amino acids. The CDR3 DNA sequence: TGTGCCAGCAGTTCCACGGGGGGAATGGGGGGCTACACCTTC. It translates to CASSSTGGMGGYTF.

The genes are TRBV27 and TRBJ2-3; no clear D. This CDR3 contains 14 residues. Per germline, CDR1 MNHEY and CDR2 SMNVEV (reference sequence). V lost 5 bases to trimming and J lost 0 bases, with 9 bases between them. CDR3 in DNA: TGTGCCAGCAGTCGAGTAGGGAGCACAGATACGCAGTATTTT. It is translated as CASSRVGSTDTQYF.

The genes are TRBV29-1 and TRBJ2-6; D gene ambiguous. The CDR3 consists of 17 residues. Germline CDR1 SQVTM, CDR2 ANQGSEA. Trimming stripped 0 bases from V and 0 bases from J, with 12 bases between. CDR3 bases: TGCAGCGTTGAAGATCCAACCGATCTCTCTGGGGCCAACGTCCTGACTTTC. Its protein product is CSVEDPTDLSGANVLTF.

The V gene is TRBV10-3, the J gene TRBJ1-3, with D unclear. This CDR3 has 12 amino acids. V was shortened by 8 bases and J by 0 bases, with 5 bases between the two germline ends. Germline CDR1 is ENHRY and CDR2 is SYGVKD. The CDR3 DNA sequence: TGTGCCATCTTCAGCTCTGGAAACACCATATATTTT. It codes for CAIFSSGNTIYF.